This T cell receptor beta chain was recorded in a study of T cell repertoires in cytomegalovirus infection. Germline-derived CDR1 and CDR2 are MGHRA and YSYEKL. With 6 bases clipped from V and 3 bases from J, the junction kept 7 bases outside the gene matches. CDR3 size: 15 residues. TCRdb reanalysed the reads using MiXCR and keeps one entry per CDR3 protein. Of about 770,000 distinct CDR3 sequences listed, 25% to 35% are singletons. Study-wide points: Clonotype analysis showed dominance of the ex vivo response by HLA-C-restricted CMV-specific TCR beta clonotypes.

In this sample, this clonotype turned up a few times. Its specificity is not known. The genes are TRBV4-1 and TRBJ1-4; TRBD1 matches at 7 bases. The source is a human donor in good health (CMV status not recorded). Some clones in this sample may be carry-over from other donors' samples. Sequences were derived from cultured CD8+ T cells from PBMCs, sampled from culture after CMV antigen stimulation. This CDR3 reads CASRWRGGPNEKLFF. In nucleotides, the CDR3 is TGCGCCAGCAGATGGCGAGGGGGCCCTAATGAAAAACTGTTTTTT.